One sample yielded the 18 T cell receptor beta chains listed below, sequenced in a study of blood T cell repertoires in COVID-19. Profiling relied on immunoSEQ multiplex PCR, and the TCRdb table lists in-frame clones only, not all of them. The sample lists 99,000 or so clones, around nine tenths occurring once. The sample consisted of peripheral blood. These receptors came from a human donor in a cohort sampled during active COVID-19.

Only one count was recorded for this clone. This chain connects TRBV28 to TRBJ2-7; the D gene is possibly TRBD2 (5 bases). Trimming left V 6 bases short and J 0 bases short, with 15 bases between. Germline loops: CDR1 MDHEN, CDR2 SYDVKM. The CDR3 has 15 residues. The CDR3 spells CASSTAGVGSYEQYF. The CDR3 DNA follows: TGTGCCAGCAGCACGGCCGGGGTAGGCTCCTACGAGCAGTACTTC. Drawing the rest from reference TRBV28 and TRBJ2-7, the complete variable domain is DVKVTQSSRYLVKRTGEKVFLECVQDMDHENMFWYRQDPGLGLRLIYFSYDVKMKEKGDIPEGYSVSREKKERFSLILESASTNQTSMYLCASSTAGVGSYEQYFGPGTRLTVT.

The chain employs TRBV6-5 and TRBJ2-7, with no clear D. The CDR3 length is 12 residues. V was trimmed by 6 bases and J by 6 bases, leaving 12 bases between them. Germline CDR1 and CDR2: MNHEY and SVGAGI. The CDR3 loop is CASSHPPVEQYF. CDR3 coding DNA: TGTGCCAGCAGCCACCCCCCAGTCGAGCAGTACTTC.

The J gene is TRBJ2-7, the V gene TRBV6-1, with TRBD2 matching 7 bases. The V gene's germline CDR1 is MNHNS and CDR2 SASEGT. V gave up 0 bases and J gave up 0 bases; unmatched junction bases: 2. The CDR3 is made up of 15 amino acids. The CDR3 region has the DNA TGTGCCAGCAGTGAAGCGGGAGGGAGCTCCTACGAGCAGTACTTC. Its protein is CASSEAGGSSYEQYF.

The chain is built from TRBV11-2 and TRBJ2-5, with D possibly TRBD2 on 5 matching bases. The V end was cut by 6 bases, the J end by 4 bases, with 21 bases between. This CDR3 has 16 residues. CDR1 is SGHAT and CDR2 is FQNNGV in the germline V gene. The chain's CDR3 is CASRAGRGWAGETQYF. CDR3 sequence (DNA): TGTGCCAGCAGAGCCGGAAGAGGGTGGGCTGGAGAGACCCAGTACTTC.

This rearrangement joins TRBV2 to TRBJ2-7; tentative D call: TRBD2 (6 bases). CDR3 length equals 15 residues. Germline assignment: CDR1 SNHLY and CDR2 FYNNEI. The V end lost 4 bases, the J end lost 4 bases, and 17 bases lay between the germline ends. The CDR3 DNA reads TGTGCCAGCAGTGGTCACCCGGAGGGAGGATACGAGCAGTACTTC. Translating gives CASSGHPEGGYEQYF.

This rearrangement joins TRBV7-3 to TRBJ2-1, with D perhaps matching TRBD2 (5 bases). CDR1 SGHTA and CDR2 FQGTGA come from the germline V gene. CDR3 length: 15 residues. V was trimmed by 5 bases and J by 5 bases, leaving 16 bases between them. The CDR3 DNA sequence: TGTGCCAGCAGCACATTAGCGCATAGGGACAATGAGCAGTTCTTC. Its translation is CASSTLAHRDNEQFF.

The rearrangement uses TRBV15 and TRBJ2-3, with 8 bases matching TRBD2. V gave up 3 bases and J gave up 2 bases; unmatched junction bases: 10. This CDR3 contains 17 residues. Germline V gene sequence: CDR1 LNHNV, CDR2 YYDKDF (reference sequence). The CDR3 protein is CATSRGPGGDITDTQYF. The CDR3 coding sequence is TGTGCCACCAGCAGGGGACCCGGGGGGGACATCACAGATACGCAGTATTTT.

The V and J genes are TRBV7-2 and TRBJ2-1, with 9 bases fitting TRBD2. The junction had 2 bases not matched to a gene; V was cut back by 1 base and J by 4 bases. Germline loops: CDR1 SGHTA, CDR2 FQGNSA. The CDR3 has 15 residues. The CDR3 bases are TGTGCCAGCAGCTTAGTTAGCGGGAGTTACAATGAGCAGTTCTTC. Translated: CASSLVSGSYNEQFF. Full variable domain (rest looked up from reference TRBV7-2 and TRBJ2-1): GAGVSQSPSNKVTEKGKDVELRCDPISGHTALYWYRQSLGQGLEFLIYFQGNSAPDKSGLPSDRFSAERTGGSVSTLTIQRTQQEDSAVYLCASSLVSGSYNEQFFGPGTRLTVL.

This chain uses TRBV27 with TRBJ2-2, with 8 bases that match TRBD2. V dropped 6 bases and J dropped 6; count of bases not matched to a gene: 9. Germline loops: CDR1 MNHEY, CDR2 SMNVEV (reference sequence). The CDR3 has 15 residues. CDR3 in amino acids: CASRESGRWAGELFF. The CDR3 bases are TGTGCCAGCAGGGAAAGCGGGAGATGGGCCGGGGAGCTGTTTTTT.

V and J are TRBV4-1 and TRBJ1-6; 7 bases match TRBD1. Germline CDR1 is MGHRA and CDR2 is YSYEKL. V dropped 4 bases and J dropped 5; count of bases not matched to a gene: 8. There are 16 residues in the CDR3. CDR3 sequence (DNA): TGCGCCAGCAGCCTTACAGGGGAAGTCAATAATTCACCCCTCCACTTT. It encodes CASSLTGEVNNSPLHF.

This sequence joins TRBV19 and TRBJ1-1; perhaps TRBD1 as D (6 bases). This CDR3 comprises 14 residues. Trimming pared 3 bases from V and 1 base from J, leaving 9 bases between. Germline CDR1 LNHDA, CDR2 SQIVND (reference sequence). CDR3 loop: CASSIRDTNTEAFF. The CDR3 DNA reads as TGTGCCAGTAGTATCAGGGACACGAACACTGAAGCTTTCTTT.

The J gene is TRBJ1-1, the V gene TRBV19, with TRBD1 identical over 8 bases. This CDR3 is built from 14 residues. Germline V lookup: CDR1 LNHDA, CDR2 SQIVND (reference sequence). The trim removed 6 bases at V and 3 bases at J, leaving 6 bases unmatched. This CDR3 is CASSITGGDTEAFF. In nucleotides, the CDR3 is TGTGCCAGTAGCATAACAGGGGGGGACACTGAAGCTTTCTTT.

The genes are TRBV5-1 and TRBJ2-6; D gene uncertain. Germline V CDR1 and CDR2: SGHRS, YFSETQ. V was cut by 4 bases and J by 0 bases, with 11 bases left in between. This CDR3 contains 16 residues. Written as DNA, the CDR3 is TGCGCCAGCAGCCAACTGGCGGTCTCTGGGGCCAACGTCCTGACTTTC. It yields the protein CASSQLAVSGANVLTF.

The chain employs TRBV5-1 and TRBJ2-7; 7 positions match TRBD1. The CDR3 contains 13 residues. After removal of 4 bases from V and 3 bases from J, the junction contained 4 bases not matched to a gene. Germline V gene data show CDR1 as SGHRS and CDR2 as YFSETQ. CDR3 sequence: CASSGWTGYEQYF. The DNA for the CDR3 is TGCGCCAGCAGCGGATGGACAGGCTACGAGCAGTACTTC.

In this sample, this clone turned up a few times. This chain joins TRBV6-1 and TRBJ2-1; weak D call: TRBD1 (6 bases). This CDR3 has 16 residues. V was shortened by 4 bases and J by 0 bases, with 13 bases between the two germline ends. Germline assignment: CDR1 MNHNS and CDR2 SASEGT. The CDR3: CASSASGQISYNEQFF. For the CDR3, the DNA is TGTGCCAGCAGTGCTTCAGGACAGATCTCCTACAATGAGCAGTTCTTC.

This rearrangement joins TRBV19 to TRBJ1-3, with unresolved D. The CDR3 has 14 residues. Germline CDR1 and CDR2: LNHDA and SQIVND (reference sequence). V was trimmed by 9 bases and J by 0 bases, leaving 12 bases between them. The CDR3 reads CASAQDYSGNTIYF. The CDR3 DNA follows: TGTGCCAGCGCCCAGGACTACTCTGGAAACACCATATATTTT.

The chain carries TRBV6-4 and TRBJ2-4; 12 nucleotides line up with TRBD1. This CDR3 spans 18 amino acids. Per the germline V gene, CDR1 is MRHNA and CDR2 is SNTAGT. The V segment lost 3 bases and the J segment 0 bases; nucleotides outside the gene matches: 6. This chain's CDR3 is CASSEVRDRGLAKNIQYF. CDR3 nucleotide sequence: TGTGCCAGCAGTGAGGTGCGGGACAGGGGGCTAGCCAAAAACATTCAGTACTTC.

V gene TRBV27 combines with J gene TRBJ2-6; 7 nucleotides match TRBD1. This CDR3 contains 16 residues. V gave up 6 bases and J gave up 3 bases; unmatched junction bases: 8. CDR1 MNHEY and CDR2 SMNVEV come from the germline V gene (reference sequence). CDR3 protein: CASSLEGALGANVLTF. CDR3 DNA sequence: TGTGCCAGCAGCCTAGAGGGGGCGCTTGGGGCCAACGTCCTGACTTTC.